This TCR beta chain came from a study of blood T cell repertoires in COVID-19. Study context: Acute and convalescent COVID-19 specimens originated in the United States, Italy and Spain. PBMCs, B-cell-depleted T cells, or T cells were the source of the cDNA or gDNA that made up the material.

Germline CDR1 SGHTA, CDR2 FQGTGA. J lost 2 bases, V lost 8 bases, and 12 bases had no gene match. CDR3 length: 15 amino acids. Residents of 24 US areas, aged roughly 18 to 89 years, made up the participants. Original handling: Amplification from reference gene primers served as the basis for estimated nucleated cell counts. The repertoire was sequenced with immunoSEQ multiplex PCR; TCRdb's copy has only in-frame clones and lacks some. The V and J calls and clone size were taken over from that table, and D and trimming were inferred from the DNA. The data contain fewer than 500,000 clones, around 90% of them singletons.

V gene TRBV7-3 combines with J gene TRBJ2-7; 7 nucleotides match TRBD2. This TCR came from a woman aged 18 to 35 who had recovered from COVID-19. Sequencing was carried out using PBMCs or T cells enriched from blood (not recorded which). Here the CDR3 DNA reads TGTGCCAGCGCTTACACGGGCGGGGGAACCTACGAGCAGTACTTC. The encoded protein is CASAYTGGGTYEQYF.